This T cell receptor (beta chain) was sequenced for a study of blood T cell repertoires in COVID-19 (dated by TCRdb to the early 2020s). Regarding the study in general: Samples covering the acute and convalescent phases of COVID-19 were provided by collaborators in the United States, Italy and Spain. The material from the prospective study consisted of cDNA or gDNA derived from T cells, B-cell-depleted T cells, or PBMCs. Deeply sampled blood TCRbeta repertoires from subjects exposed to, actively infected with, or recovered from COVID-19 were included in the dataset. The repertoires were released in a freely available public database meant as a resource for research on the immune response to SARS-CoV-2. The samples were drawn from two sources: the first 160 participants of the ongoing ImmuneRACE study, and 1,200 or so subjects contributed by 6 global collaborators. A de-identified subject ID, COVID-19 status, age in years and sex were almost always included in the sample metadata. HLA class I and class II types, where available, came from metadata supplied by the sample provider rather than from assay-based typing. The full study reports these points: Clinical and demographic metadata were provided uncurated, with the amount varying by source and participant.

A word on this clone: The antigen it recognizes is unknown. No base qualities exist here, and no much larger clone lies one base off it.

The germline V gene gives CDR1 as KGHDR and CDR2 as SFDVKD. Reading from cysteine to phenylalanine, the CDR3 counts 15 amino acids. This entry keeps only the CDR3 DNA: 45 bases, framed from base 1. Ends trimmed: V by 4 bases, J by 3 bases; bases unmatched to a gene: 3. TCRbeta CDR3 regions were amplified from genomic DNA using the immunoSEQ Assay, a bias-controlled multiplex PCR. The paper's data handling went like this. The number of nucleated cells in each sample was estimated by amplification of reference gene primers within the assay. To quantify the absolute abundance of each unique TCRbeta CDR3 rearrangement, sequence reads were collapsed and filtered. For each sample, productive Simpson clonality was calculated as the square root of Simpson's diversity index over productive rearrangements. This immuneACCESS table, as held by TCRdb, lists in-frame sequences with V and J called but not all clones. Of the missing ones, under half trace to an unresolved V gene in checked studies; the others have no known cause. V and J calls and clone size are copied from that table; D and trimming were computed from the DNA. The sample table holds 320,000 or so clones, of which roughly 85% were seen once. Under 2% of the sample rests with the top ten.

In the prospective study, participants were about 18 to 90 years old, resided in 24 geographic areas of the United States, and were enrolled through a virtual design. In the prospective study, participants were assigned to cohorts based on the clinical history participants reported in a screening survey and a study questionnaire. Exposed participants were defined as having been in contact with someone with a PCR-confirmed or clinician-diagnosed COVID-19 case within 2 weeks of study entry. In the prospective study, mobile phlebotomists collected whole blood, serum and a nasopharyngeal or oropharyngeal swab from each participant. Additional blood draws and questionnaires over a roughly two-month period could optionally be provided by prospective study participants. Blood samples from the prospective study were shipped frozen or at room temperature prior to DNA extraction.

This sequence originates from a woman aged 25 to 39 who had been exposed to COVID-19. Material: PBMCs or T cells enriched from blood (not recorded which). The rearranged segments are TRBV24-1 and TRBJ1-4; 8 of the junction bases match TRBD1. The CDR3 in this case is CATSESGGSNEKLFF. The DNA sequence reads TGTGCCACCAGTGAGTCAGGGGGCTCTAATGAAAAACTGTTTTTT.